The 3 T cell receptor beta chains presented below share a single source sample, sequenced in a study of blood T cell repertoires in COVID-19. Only in-frame clones appear in the TCRdb table, and some are missing; sequencing was by immunoSEQ multiplex PCR. The data contain around 450,000 clones, more than 85% of them singletons. Sequenced input: peripheral blood. The receptors come from a woman in her thirties with acute or convalescent COVID-19.

J is TRBJ2-1 and V is TRBV2; TRBD1 aligns across 7 bases. Trimming cost V 6 bases and J 4 bases; bases outside gene matches: 9. The germline V gene has CDR1 SNHLY and CDR2 FYNNEI. This CDR3 region has 15 residues. CDR3 coding DNA: TGTGCCAGCAGCCCCAGACAGGGAAGTTACAATGAGCAGTTCTTC. This codes for CASSPRQGSYNEQFF. The full variable domain, completed using reference TRBV2 and TRBJ2-1, is EPEVTQTPSHQVTQMGQEVILRCVPISNHLYFYWYRQILGQKVEFLVSFYNNEISEKSEIFDDQFSVERPDGSNFTLKIRSTKLEDSAMYFCASSPRQGSYNEQFFGPGTRLTVL.

V usage is TRBV5-1 and J usage is TRBJ2-3; TRBD1 matches 7 bases. The V gene's germline CDR1 is SGHRS and CDR2 YFSETQ. The CDR3 totals 14 residues. V shed 2 bases and J 3 bases; nucleotides not matched to a gene: 3. Here the CDR3 reads CASSLDRVTDTQYF. The CDR3 DNA reads TGCGCCAGCAGCTTAGACAGGGTAACAGATACGCAGTATTTT. The full variable domain, rest sourced from reference TRBV5-1 and TRBJ2-3, is KAGVTQTPRYLIKTRGQQVTLSCSPISGHRSVSWYQQTPGQGLQFLFEYFSETQRNKGNFPGRFSGRQFSNSRSEMNVSTLELGDSALYLCASSLDRVTDTQYFGPGTRLTVL.

This clone has only a few counts. This chain connects TRBV7-7 to TRBJ2-7, with 10 nucleotides matching TRBD1. V dropped 5 bases and J dropped 9; count of bases not matched to a gene: 7. CDR1 is SSHAT, CDR2 FNYEAQ, per germline (reference sequence). The CDR3 runs to 13 residues. CDR3 loop: CASSPRQGARQYF. For the CDR3, the DNA is TGTGCCAGCAGCCCGCGACAGGGGGCTCGGCAGTACTTC. The full variable domain, rest sourced from reference TRBV7-7 and TRBJ2-7, is GAGVSQSPRYKVTKRGQDVTLRCDPISSHATLYWYQQALGQGPEFLTYFNYEAQPDKSGLPSDRFSAERPEGSISTLTIQRTEQRDSAMYRCASSPRQGARQYFGPGTRLTVT.